The clone carrying this T cell receptor (beta chain) was picked up many times. Its target is unknown. CDR3 length: 14 amino acids. V lost 0 bases and J 9 bases, leaving 15 bases between the germline ends. CDR1 and CDR2 (germline): LGHNA, YSLEER. The data were obtained in a study of response to subunit inactivated influenza vaccine. Study-level findings and limits: A suggestion made by the authors is that each seasonal influenza vaccination recruits few new T cells.

A single record per CDR3 protein comes from TCRdb applying MiXCR to the RT-PCR reads. Found here are 200,000 to 300,000 distinct CDR3 sequences, 12% of them singletons; the top ten hold approximately 8.3%. This TCR was sampled from a man in his forties or fifties who received an inactivated influenza vaccine. This chain connects TRBV4-3 to TRBJ2-7; tentatively, D is TRBD1 or TRBD2 (5 bases each). The sequenced sample was non-naive T cells sorted from PBMCs, obtained 14 to 15 days before vaccination. The CDR3 DNA reads as TGCGCCAGCAGCCAAGATTTGGCCGGGGACCCGCAGTACTTC. This translates into CASSQDLAGDPQYF.